Listed here are 16 T cell receptor beta chains from one sample, sequenced in a study of radiation and T cells in renal cell carcinoma. Assay used: immunoSEQ multiplex PCR; TCRdb lists only in-frame clones, some missing. The sample shows more than 120,000 clones, approximately 86% of them seen only once. Time point noted: blood 4 weeks post-SBRT, at nephrectomy. As for treatment: 15 Gy SBRT to primary tumor, nephrectomy 4 weeks later. The material sequenced was blood, taken from a patient whose treatment included radiotherapy and nephrectomy. The receptor set was obtained from a woman aged 45 to 65 with renal cell carcinoma.

This chain joins TRBV4-2 and TRBJ2-6; D is unclear. The CDR3 has 17 residues. Trimming took off 0 bases at V and 4 bases at J, with 13 bases between the two ends. CDR1 LGHNA and CDR2 YNFKEQ come from the germline V gene. DNA of the CDR3: TGTGCCAGCAGCCAAGATGGGAACTCAGCGGGGGCCAACGTCCTGACTTTC. Protein sequence: CASSQDGNSAGANVLTF.

In this sample, this clone turned up once. The chain is built from TRBV28 and TRBJ1-1; D might be TRBD1 (5 bases). CDR3 length equals 14 residues. Germline V gives CDR1 MDHEN, CDR2 SYDVKM. V lost 9 bases, J lost 4 bases, and 18 bases lay in between. The CDR3 sequence: CASKDPGTITEAFF. As DNA, the CDR3 is TGTGCCAGTAAAGACCCCGGGACCATCACTGAAGCTTTCTTT.

The chain uses TRBV7-2 and TRBJ2-3, with D unclear. V lost 4 bases and J 2 bases, leaving 13 bases between the germline ends. Germline V gene sequence: CDR1 SGHTA, CDR2 FQGNSA. There are 15 residues in the CDR3. Written as DNA, the CDR3 is TGTGCCAGCAGCTCCTCAGGAAGGGTCACAGATACGCAGTATTTT. This sequence encodes CASSSSGRVTDTQYF. The variable domain in full, completed from reference TRBV7-2 and TRBJ2-3, reads GAGVSQSPSNKVTEKGKDVELRCDPISGHTALYWYRQSLGQGLEFLIYFQGNSAPDKSGLPSDRFSAERTGGSVSTLTIQRTQQEDSAVYLCASSSSGRVTDTQYFGPGTRLTVL.

The chain uses TRBV4-3 and TRBJ1-2; 12 positions match TRBD1. CDR1 is LGHNA, CDR2 YSLEER, per germline. Trimming took 4 bases from V and 3 from J; bases not matched to a gene: 9. The CDR3 is 17 amino acids. The CDR3 spells CASSPGTGGARDYGYTF. Written as DNA, the CDR3 is TGCGCCAGCAGCCCGGGGACAGGGGGCGCGCGGGACTATGGCTACACCTTC.

The genes are TRBV5-1 and TRBJ2-5; 7 nucleotides line up with TRBD1. TRBJ2-7 matches the DNA end more closely, so the J call is doubtful. Germline V gene data show CDR1 as SGHRS and CDR2 as YFSETQ. The CDR3 is made up of 14 amino acids. The CDR3 DNA reads as TGCGCCAGCAGCTTGGCGGGACAGACCTACGAGCAGTACTTC. This gives the protein CASSLAGQTYEQYF.

This clone came up a few times. The rearrangement joins TRBV6-5 to TRBJ1-1; 7 bases line up with TRBD1. Germline V gives CDR1 MNHEY, CDR2 SVGAGI. The V gene end was trimmed by 6 bases and the J gene end by 9 bases; junction bases not matched to a gene: 7. The CDR3 is 12 amino acids. The CDR3 DNA reads TGTGCCAGCAGACAACCGGGACAGAAAGCTTTCTTT. Translated, it gives CASRQPGQKAFF.

The rearrangement uses TRBV6-5 and TRBJ2-1; D may be TRBD1 (6 bases). The germline V gene encodes CDR1 MNHEY and CDR2 SVGAGI. There are 16 residues in the CDR3. Trimming stripped 2 bases from V and 2 bases from J, with 13 bases between. The CDR3 coding sequence is TGTGCCAGCAGTTACCGGCCGGGGACAACCTACAATGAGCAGTTCTTC. Translation gives CASSYRPGTTYNEQFF.

The rearrangement joins TRBV27 to TRBJ1-2; a possible D gene is TRBD1 (6 bases). The CDR3 is made up of 14 amino acids. Trimming cost V 5 bases and J 6 bases, with 16 bases left between them. Germline values: CDR1 MNHEY, CDR2 SMNVEV (reference sequence). CDR3 protein: CASSPTTGPHGYTF. The CDR3 nucleotides read TGTGCCAGCAGTCCAACGACAGGACCCCATGGCTACACCTTC.

This chain joins TRBV10-3 and TRBJ2-1, with TRBD2 identical over 12 bases. This CDR3 comprises 16 residues. The germline CDR1 and CDR2 sequences are ENHRY and SYGVKD. Trimming at V came to 0 bases and at J to 7 bases, leaving 4 bases not matched to a gene. CDR3 coding DNA: TGTGCCATCAGTGAGTCTGACCTAGCGGGGGGGAATGAGCAGTTCTTC. Protein: CAISESDLAGGNEQFF.

V gene TRBV10-3 combines with J gene TRBJ1-5; the D gene is possibly TRBD1 (6 bases). The CDR3 consists of 15 residues. Germline CDR1 ENHRY, CDR2 SYGVKD. Trimming took 2 bases from V and 3 from J, leaving 11 bases between them. The CDR3 is CAISEGRGNNQPQHF. The CDR3 DNA sequence: TGTGCCATCAGTGAGGGCAGGGGAAACAATCAGCCCCAGCATTTT.

The genes are TRBV7-2 and TRBJ2-7, with a possible D match to TRBD1 (6 bases). CDR3 length equals 15 residues. V was pared by 4 bases and J by 2 bases, with 15 bases between. Per germline, CDR1 SGHTA and CDR2 FQGNSA. The CDR3 DNA follows: TGTGCCAGCAGCTCGCCACAAGGGGGAACCTACGAGCAGTACTTC. Protein product: CASSSPQGGTYEQYF.

The J gene is TRBJ1-5, the V gene TRBV19; 7 nucleotides align to TRBD1. The V and J ends lost 5 bases and 1 base, in that order; junction bases with no gene match: 5. Looked up from germline, CDR1 is LNHDA and CDR2 is SQIVND (reference sequence). The CDR3 runs 15 residues. The CDR3 protein is CASSLGTASNQPQHF. CDR3 nucleotide sequence: TGTGCCAGTAGTCTGGGGACAGCGAGCAATCAGCCCCAGCATTTT.

This chain connects TRBV2 to TRBJ2-1; TRBD2 is a possible D gene (6 bases). Germline assignment: CDR1 SNHLY and CDR2 FYNNEI. The CDR3 covers 12 residues. The V and J ends lost 1 base and 10 bases respectively, with 8 bases between them. CDR3 nucleotide sequence: TGTGCCAGCAGTGAAGGCGGGGCAGAGCAGTTCTTC. Protein sequence: CASSEGGAEQFF.

V gene TRBV9 combines with J gene TRBJ2-4; no definite D call. The ends were cut back, 1 base at V and 2 bases at J, with 10 bases in the middle. Germline V gives CDR1 SGDLS, CDR2 YYNGEE. The CDR3 consists of 15 residues. This chain's CDR3 is CASSVPRRSKNIQYF. The CDR3 DNA reads as TGTGCCAGCAGCGTACCCAGAAGATCCAAAAACATTCAGTACTTC. Filled out from reference TRBV9 and TRBJ2-4, the complete variable domain reads DSGVTQTPKHLITATGQRVTLRCSPRSGDLSVYWYQQSLDQGLQFLIQYYNGEERAKGNILERFSAQQFPDLHSELNLSSLELGDSALYFCASSVPRRSKNIQYFGAGTRLSVL.

The V and J genes are TRBV5-1 and TRBJ1-2; 7 bases are a match to TRBD1. Trimming cost V 3 bases and J 7 bases; bases outside gene matches: 12. CDR1 is SGHRS, CDR2 YFSETQ, per germline. CDR3 length equals 15 residues. The CDR3 nucleotides read TGCGCCAGCAGCTCAAGACAGGGTACTATATCTGGCTACACCTTC. Encoded protein: CASSSRQGTISGYTF. Full variable domain (remainder filled in from reference TRBV5-1 and TRBJ1-2): KAGVTQTPRYLIKTRGQQVTLSCSPISGHRSVSWYQQTPGQGLQFLFEYFSETQRNKGNFPGRFSGRQFSNSRSEMNVSTLELGDSALYLCASSSRQGTISGYTFGSGTRLTVV.

The sample holds one count of this clone. V and J are TRBV6-1 and TRBJ2-7; D gene unclear. Per germline, CDR1 MNHNS and CDR2 SASEGT. With 2 bases removed from V and 2 bases from J, the gap between germline ends came to 10 bases. CDR3 length: 14 residues. CDR3 DNA sequence: TGTGCCAGCAGTGAACTCAGCCGCACCTACGAGCAGTACTTC. This sequence encodes CASSELSRTYEQYF.